Following are 5 T cell receptor beta chains from one sample sequenced in a study of blood T cell repertoires in COVID-19. Using immunoSEQ multiplex PCR, the repertoire was profiled, and TCRdb retains in-frame clones only, with some absent. Of around 210,000 clones listed, about 90% are singletons. The sequenced sample was PBMCs or T cells enriched from blood (not recorded which). The origin of the receptors is a woman aged 18-29 years who had recovered from COVID-19.

The chain recombines TRBV5-1 with TRBJ1-4; 9 bases line up with TRBD1. The CDR3 spans 14 residues. V lost 1 base, J lost 8 bases, and 3 bases stayed unmatched. Looked up from germline, CDR1 is SGHRS and CDR2 is YFSETQ. CDR3 sequence: CASSLTGGAEKLFF. Here the CDR3 DNA reads TGCGCCAGCAGCTTGACAGGGGGCGCAGAAAAACTGTTTTTT.

This sequence joins TRBV7-9 and TRBJ2-1; maybe TRBD2 (6 bases). V dropped 3 bases and J dropped 6 bases, with 15 bases sitting between them. This CDR3 spans 15 amino acids. Per germline, CDR1 SEHNR and CDR2 FQNEAQ (reference sequence). CDR3 region: CASSFRGRRGNEQFF. CDR3 DNA sequence: TGTGCCAGCAGCTTTAGGGGTCGGAGGGGCAATGAGCAGTTCTTC.

This chain's CDR3 is CASSYTDTQYF. The CDR3 DNA follows: TGTGCCAGCTCTTACACAGATACGCAGTATTTT. The V call is TRBV11-1, the J call TRBJ2-3; no definite D call. This CDR3 has 11 residues. The germline gives CDR1 SGHAT, CDR2 FQDESV (reference sequence). V was clipped by 8 bases and J by 2 bases, with 5 bases between them.

The chain has TRBV28 and TRBJ1-4; D is undetermined. The CDR3 runs to 12 residues. Germline V CDR1 and CDR2: MDHEN, SYDVKM. Trimming cost V 8 bases and J 4 bases, with 8 bases left between them. For the CDR3, the DNA is TGTGCCAGCCTGGCACATAATGAAAAACTGTTTTTT. Translation gives CASLAHNEKLFF.

This chain joins TRBV19 and TRBJ1-5; D perhaps matches TRBD1 (5 bases). Trimming removed 5 bases at V and 1 base at J, with 9 bases between. The CDR3 sequence is 14 residues long. Germline CDR1 is LNHDA and CDR2 is SQIVND (reference sequence). This chain's CDR3 is CASSQTASNQPQHF. In DNA form, the CDR3 reads TGTGCCAGTAGTCAGACAGCGAGCAATCAGCCCCAGCATTTT.